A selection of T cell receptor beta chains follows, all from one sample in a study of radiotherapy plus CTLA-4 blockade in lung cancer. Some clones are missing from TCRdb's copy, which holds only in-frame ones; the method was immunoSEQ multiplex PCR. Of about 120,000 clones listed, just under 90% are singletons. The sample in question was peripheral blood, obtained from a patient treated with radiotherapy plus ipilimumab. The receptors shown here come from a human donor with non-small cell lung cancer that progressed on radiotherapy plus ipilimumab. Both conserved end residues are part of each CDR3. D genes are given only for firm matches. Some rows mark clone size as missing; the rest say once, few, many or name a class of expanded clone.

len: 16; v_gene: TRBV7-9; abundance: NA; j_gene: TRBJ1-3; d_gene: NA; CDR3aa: CASSSLTRGAGNTIYF; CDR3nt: TGTGCCAGCAGCTCTCTCACTCGGGGGGCTGGAAACACCATATATTTT
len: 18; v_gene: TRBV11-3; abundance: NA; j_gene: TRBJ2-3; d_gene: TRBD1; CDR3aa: CASSLTPGTGGASDTQYF; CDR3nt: TGTGCCAGCAGCTTGACACCCGGGACAGGGGGCGCCTCAGATACGCAGTATTTT
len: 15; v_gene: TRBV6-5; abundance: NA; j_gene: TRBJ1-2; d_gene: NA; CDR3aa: CASSYSAGANYGYTF; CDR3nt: TGTGCCAGCAGTTACTCCGCGGGAGCGAACTATGGCTACACCTTC
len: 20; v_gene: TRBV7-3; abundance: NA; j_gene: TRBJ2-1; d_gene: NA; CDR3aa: CASSLKGRDKPADLYNEQFF; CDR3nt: TGTGCCAGCAGCTTAAAAGGGCGGGACAAACCAGCCGATCTATACAATGAGCAGTTCTTC
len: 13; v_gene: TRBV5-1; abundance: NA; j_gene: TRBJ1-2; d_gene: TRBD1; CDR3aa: CASSLGGQGGYTF; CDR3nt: TGCGCCAGCAGCTTGGGTGGACAGGGAGGCTACACCTTC
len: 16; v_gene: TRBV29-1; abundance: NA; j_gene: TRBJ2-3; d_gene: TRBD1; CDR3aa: CSLLTGHRGATDTQYF; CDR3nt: TGCAGCCTCCTCACGGGGCACAGGGGGGCCACAGATACGCAGTATTTT
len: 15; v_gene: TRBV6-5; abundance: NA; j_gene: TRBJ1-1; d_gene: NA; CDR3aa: CASSYFFTANTEAFF; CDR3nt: TGTGCCAGCAGTTACTTCTTCACAGCGAACACTGAAGCTTTCTTT
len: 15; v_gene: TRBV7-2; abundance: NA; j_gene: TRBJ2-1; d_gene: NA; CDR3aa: CASSLGGSLNNEQFF; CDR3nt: TGTGCCAGCAGCTTAGGGGGGTCCTTAAACAATGAGCAGTTCTTC
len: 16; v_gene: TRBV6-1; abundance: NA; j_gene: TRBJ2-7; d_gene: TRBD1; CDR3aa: CASSEGTRQGTYEQYF; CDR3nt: TGTGCCAGCAGTGAAGGCACCCGACAGGGGACCTACGAGCAGTACTTC
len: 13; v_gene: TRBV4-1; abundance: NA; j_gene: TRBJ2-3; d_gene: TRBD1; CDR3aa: CASSQEGGQYRIF; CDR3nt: TGCGCCAGCAGCCAAGAAGGGGGCCAATATCGGATTTTT
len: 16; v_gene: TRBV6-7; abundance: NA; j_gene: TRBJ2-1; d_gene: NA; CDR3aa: CASRPDKGCPYNEQFF; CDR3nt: TGTGCCAGCAGGCCCGACAAAGGGTGTCCCTACAATGAGCAGTTCTTC
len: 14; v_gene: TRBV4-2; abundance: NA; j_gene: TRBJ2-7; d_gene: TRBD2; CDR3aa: CASSPLAGSHEQYF; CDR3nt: TGTGCCAGCAGCCCGCTAGCGGGATCCCACGAGCAGTACTTC
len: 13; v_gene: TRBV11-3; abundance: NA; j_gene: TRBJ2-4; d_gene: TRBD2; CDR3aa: CASSPLAGTIQYF; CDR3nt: TGTGCCAGCAGCCCACTAGCGGGAACCATTCAGTACTTC
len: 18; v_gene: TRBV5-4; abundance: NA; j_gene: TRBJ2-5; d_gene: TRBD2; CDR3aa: CASSATGTSGSPKETQYF; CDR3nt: TGTGCCAGCAGCGCTACCGGGACTAGCGGGAGCCCTAAAGAGACCCAGTACTTC
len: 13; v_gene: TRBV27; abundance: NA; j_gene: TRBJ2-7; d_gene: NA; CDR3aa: CARQIRPLYEQYF; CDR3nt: TGTGCCAGACAAATAAGGCCCCTCTACGAGCAGTACTTC
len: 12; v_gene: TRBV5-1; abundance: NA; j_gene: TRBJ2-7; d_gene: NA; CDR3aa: CASSLGHPPQYF; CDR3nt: TGCGCCAGCAGCCTGGGCCATCCCCCGCAGTACTTC
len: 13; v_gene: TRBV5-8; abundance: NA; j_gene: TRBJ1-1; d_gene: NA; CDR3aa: CASSLIPDTEAFF; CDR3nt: TGTGCCAGCAGCTTAATCCCCGACACTGAAGCTTTCTTT
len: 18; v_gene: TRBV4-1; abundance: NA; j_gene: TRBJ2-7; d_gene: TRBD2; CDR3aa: CASSHPPGSPSGTLEQYF; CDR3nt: TGCGCCAGCAGCCACCCCCCGGGGTCACCTAGCGGGACCCTCGAGCAGTACTTC
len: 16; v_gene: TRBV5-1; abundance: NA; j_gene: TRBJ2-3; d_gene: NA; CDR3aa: CASSALGSGSTDTQYF; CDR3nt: TGCGCCAGCAGTGCTCTTGGGAGCGGAAGCACAGATACGCAGTATTTT
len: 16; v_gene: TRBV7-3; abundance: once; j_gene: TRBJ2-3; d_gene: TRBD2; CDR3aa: CASSPRTSGSSDTQYF; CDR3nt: TGTGCCAGCAGCCCGAGGACTAGCGGGAGTTCAGATACGCAGTATTTT
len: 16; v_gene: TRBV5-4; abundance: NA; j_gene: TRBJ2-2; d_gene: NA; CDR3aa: CASNRAGRGGTGELFF; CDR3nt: TGTGCCAGCAACCGGGCCGGCCGGGGTGGCACCGGGGAGCTGTTTTTT
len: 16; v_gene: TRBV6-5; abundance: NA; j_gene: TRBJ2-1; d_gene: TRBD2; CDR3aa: CASSYSGTSGYNEQFF; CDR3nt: TGTGCCAGCAGTTACTCGGGGACTAGCGGCTACAATGAGCAGTTCTTC
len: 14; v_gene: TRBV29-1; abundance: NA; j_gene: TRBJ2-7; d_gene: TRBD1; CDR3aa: CSVEATGTGTEQYF; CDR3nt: TGCAGCGTTGAAGCAACCGGGACAGGGACCGAGCAGTACTTC
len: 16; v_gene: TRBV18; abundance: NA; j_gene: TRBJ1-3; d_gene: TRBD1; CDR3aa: CASSLGTGSSGNTIYF; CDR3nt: TGTGCCAGCTCACTCGGGACAGGGTCTTCTGGAAACACCATATATTTT
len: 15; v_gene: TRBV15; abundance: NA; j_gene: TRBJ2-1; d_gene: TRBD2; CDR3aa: CAASQTSGSYSEQFF; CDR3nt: TGTGCCGCCAGTCAAACTAGCGGGAGTTATTCGGAGCAGTTCTTC
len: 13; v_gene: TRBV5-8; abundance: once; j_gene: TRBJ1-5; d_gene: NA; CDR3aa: CASSFLGPQPQHF; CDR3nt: TGTGCCAGCAGCTTCTTAGGACCTCAGCCCCAGCATTTT
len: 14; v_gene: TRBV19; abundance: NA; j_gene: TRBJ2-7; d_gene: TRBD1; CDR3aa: CASSFGQGALEQYF; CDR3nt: TGTGCCAGTAGTTTCGGACAGGGGGCGTTAGAGCAGTACTTC
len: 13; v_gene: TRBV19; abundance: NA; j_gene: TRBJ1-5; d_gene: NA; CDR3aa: CASSITRVGPQHF; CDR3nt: TGTGCCAGTAGTATAACAAGGGTTGGGCCCCAGCATTTT
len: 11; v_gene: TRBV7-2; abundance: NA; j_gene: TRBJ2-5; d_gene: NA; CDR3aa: CASSFQETQYF; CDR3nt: TGTGCCAGCAGCTTTCAAGAGACCCAGTACTTC
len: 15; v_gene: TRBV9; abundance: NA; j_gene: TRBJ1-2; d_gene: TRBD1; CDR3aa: CASSPGTGQNYGYTF; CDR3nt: TGTGCCAGCAGCCCTGGGACAGGACAAAACTATGGCTACACCTTC
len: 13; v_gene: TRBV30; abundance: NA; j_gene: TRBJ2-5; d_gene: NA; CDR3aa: CAWSFKGGETQYF; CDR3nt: TGTGCCTGGAGTTTTAAGGGAGGAGAGACCCAGTACTTC
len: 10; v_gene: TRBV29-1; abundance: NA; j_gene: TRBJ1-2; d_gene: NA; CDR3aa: CSVGKCGYTF; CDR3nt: TGCAGCGTTGGGAAGTGTGGCTACACCTTC
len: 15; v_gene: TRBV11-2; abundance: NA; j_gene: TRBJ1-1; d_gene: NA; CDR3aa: CASSLVTGPGAEAFF; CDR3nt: TGTGCCAGCAGCTTAGTAACAGGCCCTGGAGCTGAAGCTTTCTTT
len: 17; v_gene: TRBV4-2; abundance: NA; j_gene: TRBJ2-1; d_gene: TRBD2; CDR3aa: CASSQRALAGGFNEQFF; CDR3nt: TGTGCCAGCAGCCAAAGGGCCCTAGCGGGAGGGTTCAATGAGCAGTTCTTC
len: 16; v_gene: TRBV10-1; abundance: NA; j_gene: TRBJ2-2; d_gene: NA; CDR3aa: CASSVVGTLNTGELFF; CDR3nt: TGCGCCAGCAGTGTGGTCGGGACACTTAACACCGGGGAGCTGTTTTTT
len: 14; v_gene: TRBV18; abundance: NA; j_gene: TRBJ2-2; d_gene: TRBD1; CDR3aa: CASSPRQGTGELFF; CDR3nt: TGTGCCAGCTCACCCCGACAGGGGACCGGGGAGCTGTTTTTT
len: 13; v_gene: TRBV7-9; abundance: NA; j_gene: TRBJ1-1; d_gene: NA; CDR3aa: CASSLVVVAEAFF; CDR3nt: TGTGCCAGCAGCTTAGTAGTCGTCGCTGAAGCTTTCTTT
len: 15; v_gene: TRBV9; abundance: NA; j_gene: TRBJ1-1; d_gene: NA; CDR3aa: CASSVDRGMNTEAFF; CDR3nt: TGTGCCAGCAGCGTAGACCGGGGCATGAACACTGAAGCTTTCTTT
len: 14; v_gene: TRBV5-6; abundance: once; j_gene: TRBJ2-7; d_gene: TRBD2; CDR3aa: CASSRGTSGYEQYF; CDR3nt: TGTGCCAGCAGCCGGGGGACTAGCGGCTACGAGCAGTACTTC
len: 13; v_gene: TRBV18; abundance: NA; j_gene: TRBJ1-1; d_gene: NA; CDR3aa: CASSPDQNTEAFF; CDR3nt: TGTGCCAGCTCACCGGACCAGAACACTGAAGCTTTCTTT
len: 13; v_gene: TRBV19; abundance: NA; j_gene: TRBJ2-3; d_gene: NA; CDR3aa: CASSSQGADTQYF; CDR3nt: TGTGCCAGTAGTTCTCAAGGGGCGGATACGCAGTATTTT
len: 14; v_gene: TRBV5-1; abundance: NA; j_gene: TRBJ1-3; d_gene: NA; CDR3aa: CASSLEALGDTIYF; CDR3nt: TGCGCCAGCAGCTTGGAGGCACTGGGGGACACCATATATTTT
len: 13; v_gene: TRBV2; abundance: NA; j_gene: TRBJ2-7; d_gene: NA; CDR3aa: CASRGQSSSEQYF; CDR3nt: TGTGCCAGCAGGGGGCAGTCTTCGAGTGAGCAGTACTTC
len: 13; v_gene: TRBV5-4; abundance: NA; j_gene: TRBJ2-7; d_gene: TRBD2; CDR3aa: CATSTSGINEQYF; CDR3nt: TGTGCCACCTCGACTAGCGGGATTAACGAGCAGTACTTC
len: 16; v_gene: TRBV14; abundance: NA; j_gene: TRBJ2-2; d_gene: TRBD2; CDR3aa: CASSQITGGPVGELFF; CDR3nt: TGTGCCAGCAGCCAAATAACGGGAGGGCCGGTCGGGGAGCTGTTTTTT
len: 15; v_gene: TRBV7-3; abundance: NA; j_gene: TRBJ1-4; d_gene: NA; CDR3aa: CASSLRSGHNEKLFF; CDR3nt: TGTGCCAGCAGCTTGAGAAGTGGGCATAATGAAAAACTGTTTTTT
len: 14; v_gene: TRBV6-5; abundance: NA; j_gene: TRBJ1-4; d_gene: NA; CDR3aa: CASSRQQGKEKLFF; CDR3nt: TGTGCCAGCAGTCGCCAGCAGGGGAAGGAAAAACTGTTTTTT
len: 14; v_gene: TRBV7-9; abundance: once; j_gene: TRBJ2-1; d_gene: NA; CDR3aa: CASSFWPNGNEQFF; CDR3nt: TGTGCCAGCAGCTTCTGGCCCAATGGCAATGAGCAGTTCTTC
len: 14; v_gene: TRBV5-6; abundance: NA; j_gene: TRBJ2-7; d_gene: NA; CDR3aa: CASSRRGRGYEQYF; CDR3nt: TGTGCCAGCAGCCGGAGGGGGCGCGGGTACGAGCAGTACTTC
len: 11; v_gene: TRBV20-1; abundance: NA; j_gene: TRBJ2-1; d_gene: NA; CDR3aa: CSASGSNEQFF; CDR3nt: TGCAGTGCTAGCGGGAGCAATGAGCAGTTCTTC